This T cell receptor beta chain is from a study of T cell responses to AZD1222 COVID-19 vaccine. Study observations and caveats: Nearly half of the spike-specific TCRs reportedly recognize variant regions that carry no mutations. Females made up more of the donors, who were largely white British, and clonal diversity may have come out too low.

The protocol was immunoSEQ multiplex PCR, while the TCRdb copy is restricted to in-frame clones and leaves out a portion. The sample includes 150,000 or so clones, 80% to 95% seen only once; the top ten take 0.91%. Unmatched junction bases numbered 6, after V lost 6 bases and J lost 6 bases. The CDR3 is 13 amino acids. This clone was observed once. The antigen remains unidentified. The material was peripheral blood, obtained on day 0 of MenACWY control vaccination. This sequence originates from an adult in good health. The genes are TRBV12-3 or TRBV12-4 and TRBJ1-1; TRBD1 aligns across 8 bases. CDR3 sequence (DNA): TGTGCCAGCAGCCAGACAGGGGTCCCTGAAGCTTTCTTT. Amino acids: CASSQTGVPEAFF.